This is a list of T cell receptor beta chains from one sample in a study of cytomegalovirus exposure and HLA in healthy donors. Measured with immunoSEQ multiplex PCR; TCRdb has only the in-frame clones, and not every one. This table holds 63,000 or so clones, over 75% found once. The specimen sequenced was PBMCs. Source of these receptors: a woman aged 30 to 39 in good health and CMV-seronegative. Both conserved end residues are part of each CDR3.

V gene	J gene	CDR3 protein
TRBV19	TRBJ1-2	CASSVRGRDYGYTF
TRBV30	TRBJ1-2	CAWQGGAFGYGYTF
TRBV6-5	TRBJ2-4	CASRGGKNIQYF
TRBV10-1	TRBJ1-1	CASSVGWNTEAFF
TRBV6-4	TRBJ2-3	CASSGGTDTQYF
TRBV7-2	TRBJ1-1	CASSFGRHTEAFF
TRBV7-8	TRBJ2-2	CASSRARGGPTGELFF
TRBV5-1	TRBJ1-1	CASSPAGRGTEAFF
TRBV29-1	TRBJ1-2	CSVDGGGQGNYGYTF
TRBV6-5	TRBJ1-2	CASRTGAYGYTF
TRBV25-1	TRBJ2-1	CASSGGAGLYNEQFF
TRBV23-1	TRBJ2-5	CASRGRGKLGGETQYF
TRBV9	TRBJ1-1	CASSDRFGADTEAFF
TRBV28	TRBJ1-5	CASSWAMRPQHF
TRBV29-1	TRBJ2-5	CSVRGLQETQYF
TRBV6-5	TRBJ2-2	CASSTGQGSTGELFF
TRBV30	TRBJ1-5	CAWSHIRVHGINSNQPQHF
TRBV9	TRBJ2-7	CASSVSGTGPAEQYF
TRBV6-1	TRBJ2-1	CASSEFGGGAYNEQFF
TRBV29-1	TRBJ2-7	CSVGTGGSYEQYF
TRBV30	TRBJ2-5	CAWSPGGGKETQYF
TRBV5-4	TRBJ2-7	CASSHGTSGGYYEQYF
TRBV5-1	TRBJ2-7	CASTIAGTGSSYEQYF
TRBV29-1	TRBJ2-7	CSVEVDTYEQYF
TRBV5-6	TRBJ1-2	CASSSSGYYGYTF
TRBV28	TRBJ2-7	CASSPATATQYEQYF
TRBV6-5	TRBJ1-1	CASRNGVNTEAFF
TRBV7-2	TRBJ2-1	CASSLALGGSYNEQFF
TRBV27	TRBJ1-5	CASKLGNQPQHF
TRBV6-1	TRBJ1-1	CASSKRTGGNTEAFF
TRBV29-1	TRBJ2-1	CSVRGGSYNEQFF
TRBV5-4	TRBJ1-5	CASSSDREGGQPQHF
TRBV29-1	TRBJ2-5	CSSRQQETQYF
TRBV7-2	TRBJ1-2	CASSLAGTPRAGGYTF
TRBV4-1	TRBJ1-1	CASSQYRGQNTEAFF
TRBV5-4	TRBJ1-6	CASSLTPDTKDSPLHF
TRBV5-1	TRBJ1-1	CASSLVGQTEAFF
TRBV6-5	TRBJ1-2	CASSYGDTPYGYTF
TRBV5-1	TRBJ2-1	CASSLTGSSYNEQFF
TRBV30	TRBJ1-5	CAWSRNSGPQHF
TRBV7-9	TRBJ2-2	CASSFLSLPGELFF
TRBV5-1	TRBJ2-2	CASSFTSEIGELFF
TRBV4-2	TRBJ2-5	CASSQGSSGGQETQYF
TRBV29-1	TRBJ2-3	CSVTTSGRTDTQYF
TRBV30	TRBJ1-6	CAWNDRSSSYNSPLHF
TRBV4-3	TRBJ1-2	CASSPQDRGQTYGYTF
TRBV6-5	TRBJ1-2	CASSYGGDRGYTF
TRBV6-4	TRBJ2-2	CASSDSLEAGELFF
TRBV29-1	TRBJ1-2	CSVEAIRQGDGYTF
TRBV4-2	TRBJ2-2	CASSAREGGPGELFF
TRBV4-2	TRBJ2-4	CASSLSEGIENIQYF
TRBV13	TRBJ2-1	CASSLPRLAGESNEQFF
TRBV29-1	TRBJ2-1	CSVEAGTGHHNEQFF
TRBV19	TRBJ1-1	CASVYGGFTEAFF
TRBV15	TRBJ2-7	CATSRKLAGGSYEQYF
TRBV29-1	TRBJ1-4	CSVAVTGPTNEKLFF
TRBV25-1	TRBJ2-1	CASSEGQGWANEQFF